This is a list of T cell receptor beta chains from one sample in a study of shared clonotypes between healthy human individuals. Assay: immunoSEQ multiplex PCR; the TCRdb copy retains only in-frame clones and omits some. The table shows some 2,000,000 clones, with around 95% occurring only once. The sequenced material came from naive CD4+ T cells sorted from blood. Source of these receptors: a man aged 18 to 30 in good health. Each CDR3 is given with its conserved first and last residue. The order of the fields is J gene, clone size, V gene, CDR3 protein. Expanded clones are given a class, and other clones once, few, many or no size at all.

j_gene: TRBJ2-7
abundance: NA
v_gene: TRBV29-1
CDR3aa: CSVVAGAEEQYF

j_gene: TRBJ2-7
abundance: NA
v_gene: TRBV4-1
CDR3aa: CASSQRENYAEQYF

j_gene: TRBJ2-2
abundance: NA
v_gene: TRBV29-1
CDR3aa: CSAGDFGNTGELFF

j_gene: TRBJ2-7
abundance: NA
v_gene: TRBV5-4
CDR3aa: CASSLRSAPYEQYF

j_gene: TRBJ2-2
abundance: NA
v_gene: TRBV21-1
CDR3aa: CASSTMMGDRVNTGELFF

j_gene: TRBJ1-1
abundance: NA
v_gene: TRBV5-1
CDR3aa: CASSPSTENTEAFF

j_gene: TRBJ1-6
abundance: NA
v_gene: TRBV2
CDR3aa: CASSDGGSYNSPLHF

j_gene: TRBJ2-7
abundance: once
v_gene: TRBV6-5
CDR3aa: CASSRSGQGGYEQYF

j_gene: TRBJ2-7
abundance: NA
v_gene: TRBV19
CDR3aa: CASSMGGNEQYF

j_gene: TRBJ1-1
abundance: once
v_gene: TRBV10-3
CDR3aa: CAISESAGDTEAFF

j_gene: TRBJ2-5
abundance: once
v_gene: TRBV2
CDR3aa: CASSERPVKETQYF

j_gene: TRBJ2-3
abundance: NA
v_gene: TRBV7-2
CDR3aa: CASSLRQGGQDTQYF

j_gene: TRBJ1-1
abundance: NA
v_gene: TRBV10-2
CDR3aa: CASRAGTANTEAFF

j_gene: TRBJ1-3
abundance: NA
v_gene: TRBV6-5
CDR3aa: CASSRDSLSGNTIYF

j_gene: TRBJ2-2
abundance: NA
v_gene: TRBV27
CDR3aa: CASSFTRTSGAGELFF

j_gene: TRBJ2-7
abundance: NA
v_gene: TRBV5-1
CDR3aa: CASSLAADYEQYF

j_gene: TRBJ2-2
abundance: NA
v_gene: TRBV7-9
CDR3aa: CASSPDRAANTGELFF

j_gene: TRBJ2-7
abundance: NA
v_gene: TRBV6-1
CDR3aa: CASSESGSGYEQYF

j_gene: TRBJ1-4
abundance: NA
v_gene: TRBV7-8
CDR3aa: CASRGDGNEKLFF

j_gene: TRBJ2-7
abundance: NA
v_gene: TRBV5-1
CDR3aa: CASSLTGGPYEQYF

j_gene: TRBJ1-4
abundance: NA
v_gene: TRBV5-4
CDR3aa: CASSYGQGSNEKLFF

j_gene: TRBJ1-4
abundance: NA
v_gene: TRBV28
CDR3aa: CASSSTALEKLFF

j_gene: TRBJ1-2
abundance: NA
v_gene: TRBV6-1
CDR3aa: CASRYDTFGGYTF

j_gene: TRBJ1-4
abundance: NA
v_gene: TRBV6-6
CDR3aa: CASRRREKGTNEKLFF